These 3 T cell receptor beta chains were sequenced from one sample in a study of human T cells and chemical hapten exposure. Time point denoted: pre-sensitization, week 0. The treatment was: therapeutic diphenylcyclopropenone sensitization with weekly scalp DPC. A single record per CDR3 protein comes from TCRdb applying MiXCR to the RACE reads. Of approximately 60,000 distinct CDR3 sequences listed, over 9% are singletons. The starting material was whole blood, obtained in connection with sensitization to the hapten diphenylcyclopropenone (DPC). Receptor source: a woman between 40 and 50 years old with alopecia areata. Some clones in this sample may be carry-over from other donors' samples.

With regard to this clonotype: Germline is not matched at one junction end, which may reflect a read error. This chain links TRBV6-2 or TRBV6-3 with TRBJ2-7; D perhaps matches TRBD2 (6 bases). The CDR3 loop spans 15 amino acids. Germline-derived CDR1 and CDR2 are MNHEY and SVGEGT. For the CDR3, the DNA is TGTGCCAGCAGTGCCCCGGGACTGGCCTCCCACGAGCAGTACTTC. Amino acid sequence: CASSAPGLASHEQYF.

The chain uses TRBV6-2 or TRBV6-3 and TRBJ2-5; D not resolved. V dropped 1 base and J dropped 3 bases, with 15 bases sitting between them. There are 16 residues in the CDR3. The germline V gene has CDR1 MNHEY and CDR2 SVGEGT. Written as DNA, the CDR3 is TGTGCCAGCAGTTACTTTATCCAGCGCGCGGAAGAGACCCAGTACTTC. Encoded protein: CASSYFIQRAEETQYF.

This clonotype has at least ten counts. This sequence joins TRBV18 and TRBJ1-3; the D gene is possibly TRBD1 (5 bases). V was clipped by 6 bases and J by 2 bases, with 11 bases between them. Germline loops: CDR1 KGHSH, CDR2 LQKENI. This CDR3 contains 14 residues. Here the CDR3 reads CASSGPQTGNTIYF. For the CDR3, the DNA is TGTGCCAGCTCGGGACCTCAGACTGGAAACACCATATATTTT.